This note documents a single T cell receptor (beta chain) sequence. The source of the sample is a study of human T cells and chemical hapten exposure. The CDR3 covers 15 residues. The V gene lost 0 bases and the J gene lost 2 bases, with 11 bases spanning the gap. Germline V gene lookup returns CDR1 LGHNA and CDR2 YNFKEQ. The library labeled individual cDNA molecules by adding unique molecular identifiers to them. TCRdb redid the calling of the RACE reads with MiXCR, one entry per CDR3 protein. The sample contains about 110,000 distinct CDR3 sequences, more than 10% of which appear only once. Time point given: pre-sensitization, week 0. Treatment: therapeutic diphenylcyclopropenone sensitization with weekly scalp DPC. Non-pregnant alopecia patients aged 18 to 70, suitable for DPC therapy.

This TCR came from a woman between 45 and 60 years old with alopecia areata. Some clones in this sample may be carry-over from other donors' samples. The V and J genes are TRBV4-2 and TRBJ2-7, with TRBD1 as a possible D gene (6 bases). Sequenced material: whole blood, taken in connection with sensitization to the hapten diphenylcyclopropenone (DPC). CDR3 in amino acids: CASSQEHGQTYEQYF. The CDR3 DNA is TGTGCCAGCAGCCAAGAGCATGGACAGACCTACGAGCAGTACTTC.